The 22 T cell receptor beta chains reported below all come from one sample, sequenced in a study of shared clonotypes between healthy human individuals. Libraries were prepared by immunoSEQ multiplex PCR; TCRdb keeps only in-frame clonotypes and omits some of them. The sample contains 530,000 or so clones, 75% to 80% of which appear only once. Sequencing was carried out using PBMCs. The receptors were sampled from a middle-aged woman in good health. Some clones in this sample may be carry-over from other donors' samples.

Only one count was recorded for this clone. This CDR3 is CASSIVRQAGSPDIQYF. CDR3 in DNA: TGTGCCAGTAGTATAGTAAGGCAGGCTGGAAGTCCCGACATTCAGTACTTC. The rearrangement joins TRBV19 to TRBJ2-4, with D uncertain. The germline CDR1 and CDR2 sequences are LNHDA and SQIVND (reference sequence). Trimming stripped 1 base from V and 8 bases from J, with 21 bases between. This CDR3 spans 17 amino acids.

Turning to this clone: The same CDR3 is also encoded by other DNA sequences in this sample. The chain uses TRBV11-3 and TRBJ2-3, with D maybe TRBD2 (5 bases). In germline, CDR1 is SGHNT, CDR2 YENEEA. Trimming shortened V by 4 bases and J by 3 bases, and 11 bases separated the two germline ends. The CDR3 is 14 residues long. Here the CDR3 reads CASSSGISTDTQYF. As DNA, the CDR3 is TGTGCCAGCAGCTCCGGGATCTCGACAGATACGCAGTATTTT.

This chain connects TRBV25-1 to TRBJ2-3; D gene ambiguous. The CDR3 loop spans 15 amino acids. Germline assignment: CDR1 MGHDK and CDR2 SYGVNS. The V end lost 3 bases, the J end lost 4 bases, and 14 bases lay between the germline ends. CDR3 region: CASSDLVLAPDTQYF. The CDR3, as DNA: TGTGCCAGCAGTGATCTGGTCCTGGCACCAGATACGCAGTATTTT.

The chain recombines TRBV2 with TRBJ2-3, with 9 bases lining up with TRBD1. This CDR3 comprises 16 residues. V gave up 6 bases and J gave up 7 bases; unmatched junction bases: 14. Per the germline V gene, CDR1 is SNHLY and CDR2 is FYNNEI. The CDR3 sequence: CASRAGRDREWYTQYF. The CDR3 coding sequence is TGTGCCAGCAGGGCCGGGCGGGACAGGGAGTGGTATACGCAGTATTTT.

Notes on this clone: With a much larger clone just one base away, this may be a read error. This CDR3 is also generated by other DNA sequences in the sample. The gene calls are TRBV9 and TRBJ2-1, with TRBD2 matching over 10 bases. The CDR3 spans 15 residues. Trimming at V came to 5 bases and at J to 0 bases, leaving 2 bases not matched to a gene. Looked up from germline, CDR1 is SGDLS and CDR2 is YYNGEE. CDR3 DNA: TGTGCCAGCAGTCCTAGCGGGAGCTCCTACAATGAGCAGTTCTTC. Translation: CASSPSGSSYNEQFF.

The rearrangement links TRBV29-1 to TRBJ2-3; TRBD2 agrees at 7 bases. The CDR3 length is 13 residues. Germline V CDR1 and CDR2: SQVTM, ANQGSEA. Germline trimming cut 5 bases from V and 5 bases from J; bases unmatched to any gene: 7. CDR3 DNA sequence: TGCAGCGTTAGGCGGGAGAGTATAGATACGCAGTATTTT. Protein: CSVRRESIDTQYF.

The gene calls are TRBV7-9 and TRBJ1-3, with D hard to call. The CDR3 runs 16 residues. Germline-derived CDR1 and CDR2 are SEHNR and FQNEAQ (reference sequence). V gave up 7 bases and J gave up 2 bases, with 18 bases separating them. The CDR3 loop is CASNLAATNAGNTIYF. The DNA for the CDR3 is TGTGCCAGCAACCTGGCCGCCACGAACGCTGGAAACACCATATATTTT.

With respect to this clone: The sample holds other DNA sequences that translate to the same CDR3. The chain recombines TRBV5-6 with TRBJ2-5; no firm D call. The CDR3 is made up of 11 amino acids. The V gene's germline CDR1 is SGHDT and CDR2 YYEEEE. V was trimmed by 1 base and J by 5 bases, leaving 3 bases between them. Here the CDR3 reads CASSLRETQYF. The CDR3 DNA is TGTGCCAGCAGCTTGCGTGAGACCCAGTACTTC.

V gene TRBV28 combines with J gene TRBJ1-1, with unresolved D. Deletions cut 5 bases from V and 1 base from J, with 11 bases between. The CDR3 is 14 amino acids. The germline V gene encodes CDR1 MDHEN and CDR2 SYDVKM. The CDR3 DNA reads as TGTGCCAGCAGTCTCCTACGTGCGAACACTGAAGCTTTCTTT. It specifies CASSLLRANTEAFF.

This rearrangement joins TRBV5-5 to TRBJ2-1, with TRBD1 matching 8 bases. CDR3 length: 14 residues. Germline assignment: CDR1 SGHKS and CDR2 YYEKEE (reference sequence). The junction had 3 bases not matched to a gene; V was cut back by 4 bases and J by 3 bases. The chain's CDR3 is CASSRGQGYNEQFF. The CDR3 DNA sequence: TGTGCCAGCAGCCGTGGACAGGGCTACAATGAGCAGTTCTTC. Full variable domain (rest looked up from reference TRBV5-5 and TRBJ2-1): DAGVTQSPTHLIKTRGQQVTLRCSPISGHKSVSWYQQVLGQGPQFIFQYYEKEERGRGNFPDRFSARQFPNYSSELNVNALLLGDSALYLCASSRGQGYNEQFFGPGTRLTVL.

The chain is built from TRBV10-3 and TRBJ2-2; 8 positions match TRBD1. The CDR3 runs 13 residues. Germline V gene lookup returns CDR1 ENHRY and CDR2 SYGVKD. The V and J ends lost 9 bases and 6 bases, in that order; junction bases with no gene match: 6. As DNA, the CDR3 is TGTGCCATGAGAGGACAGGGCGCCGGGGAGCTGTTTTTT. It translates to CAMRGQGAGELFF.

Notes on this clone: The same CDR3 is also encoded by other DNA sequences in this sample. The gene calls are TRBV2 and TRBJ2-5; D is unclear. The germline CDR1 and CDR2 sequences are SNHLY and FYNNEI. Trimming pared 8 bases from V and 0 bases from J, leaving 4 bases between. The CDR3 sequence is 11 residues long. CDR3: CASRYQETQYF. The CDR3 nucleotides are TGTGCCAGCCGGTACCAAGAGACCCAGTACTTC.

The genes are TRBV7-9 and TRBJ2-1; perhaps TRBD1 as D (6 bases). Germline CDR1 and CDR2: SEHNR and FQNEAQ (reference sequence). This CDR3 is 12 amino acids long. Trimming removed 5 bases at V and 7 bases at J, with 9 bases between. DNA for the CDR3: TGTGCCAGCAGCCCAGGGACAAATGAGCAGTTCTTC. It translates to CASSPGTNEQFF.

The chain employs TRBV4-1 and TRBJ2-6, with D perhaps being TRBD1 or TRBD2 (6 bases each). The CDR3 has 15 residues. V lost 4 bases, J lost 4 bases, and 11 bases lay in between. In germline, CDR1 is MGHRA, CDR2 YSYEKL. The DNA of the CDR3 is TGCGCCAGCAGCCCAAGGGGGGCGGGGGCCAACGTCCTGACTTTC. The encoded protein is CASSPRGAGANVLTF.

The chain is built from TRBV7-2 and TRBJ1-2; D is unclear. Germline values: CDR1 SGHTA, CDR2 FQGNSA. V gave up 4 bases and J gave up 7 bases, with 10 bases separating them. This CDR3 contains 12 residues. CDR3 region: CASSSEAAGYTF. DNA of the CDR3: TGTGCCAGCAGCTCAGAAGCCGCTGGCTACACCTTC.

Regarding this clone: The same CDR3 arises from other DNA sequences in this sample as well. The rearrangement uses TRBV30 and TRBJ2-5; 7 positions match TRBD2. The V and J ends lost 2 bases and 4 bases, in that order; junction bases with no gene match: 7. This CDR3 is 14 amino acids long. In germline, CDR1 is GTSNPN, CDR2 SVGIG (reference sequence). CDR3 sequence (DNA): TGTGCCTGGAGTATACTAGCGTCAGGAGAGACCCAGTACTTC. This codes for CAWSILASGETQYF.

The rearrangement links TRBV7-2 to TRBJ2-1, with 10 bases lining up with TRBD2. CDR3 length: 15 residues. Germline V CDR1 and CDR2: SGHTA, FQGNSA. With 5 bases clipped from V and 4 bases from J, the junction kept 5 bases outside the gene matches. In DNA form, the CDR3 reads TGTGCCAGCAGCCCTACTAGCGGGGCATACAATGAGCAGTTCTTC. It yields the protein CASSPTSGAYNEQFF.

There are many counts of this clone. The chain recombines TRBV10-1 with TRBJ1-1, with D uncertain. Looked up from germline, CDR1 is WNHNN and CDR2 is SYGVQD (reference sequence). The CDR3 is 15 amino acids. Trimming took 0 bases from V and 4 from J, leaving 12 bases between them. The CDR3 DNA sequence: TGCGCCAGCAGTGAGTCGAAAGGTGAAAGCACTGAAGCTTTCTTT. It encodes CASSESKGESTEAFF.

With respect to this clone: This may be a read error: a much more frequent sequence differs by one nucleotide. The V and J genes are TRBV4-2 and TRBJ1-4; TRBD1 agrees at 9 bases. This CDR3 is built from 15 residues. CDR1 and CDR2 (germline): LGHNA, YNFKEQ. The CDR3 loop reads CTSSQDRGFNEKLFF. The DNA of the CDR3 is TGTACCAGCAGCCAGGACAGGGGCTTTAATGAAAAACTGTTTTTT.

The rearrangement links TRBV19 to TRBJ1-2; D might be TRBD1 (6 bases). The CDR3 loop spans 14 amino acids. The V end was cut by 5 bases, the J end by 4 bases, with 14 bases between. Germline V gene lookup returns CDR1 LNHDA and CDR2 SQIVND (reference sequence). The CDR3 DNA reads TGTGCCAGTAGTCCCCAGACAGGCGCCTATGGCTACACCTTC. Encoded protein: CASSPQTGAYGYTF.

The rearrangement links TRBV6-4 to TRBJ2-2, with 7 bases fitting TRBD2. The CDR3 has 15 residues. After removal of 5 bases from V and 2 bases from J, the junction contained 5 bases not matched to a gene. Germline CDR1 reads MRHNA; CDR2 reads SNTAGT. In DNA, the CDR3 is TGTGCCAGCAGTCCTAGCGGAGGCAACACCGGGGAGCTGTTTTTT. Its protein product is CASSPSGGNTGELFF.

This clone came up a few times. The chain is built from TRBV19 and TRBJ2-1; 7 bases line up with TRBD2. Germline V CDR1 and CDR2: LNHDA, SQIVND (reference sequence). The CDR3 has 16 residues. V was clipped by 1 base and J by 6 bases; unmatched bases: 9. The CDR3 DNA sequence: TGTGCCAGTAGTATAGGACGGGGGAGGGAGTCCAATGAGCAGTTCTTC. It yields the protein CASSIGRGRESNEQFF.